This is a list of T cell receptor beta chains from one sample in a study of blood T cell repertoires in COVID-19. Clones were sequenced by immunoSEQ multiplex PCR, and TCRdb holds only the in-frame ones, with some missing. The table records roughly 220,000 clones, approximately 80% of them present only once. Sequencing input: PBMCs or T cells enriched from blood (not recorded which). Receptors originate from a middle-aged man who had recovered from COVID-19. The CDR3 runs from the conserved cysteine through the conserved F or W. The D gene is left open where the match is weak. Some rows have no size entry. The others give once, few or many, or a class for an expanded clone.

>-|TRBV9|-|TRBJ2-1
CASSVSSYSYNEQFF
TGTGCCAGCAGCGTATCGAGCTACTCCTACAATGAGCAGTTCTTC
>-|TRBV5-1|-|TRBJ2-2
CASSLEGQGTGELFF
TGCGCCAGCAGCTTGGAGGGGCAGGGAACCGGGGAGCTGTTTTTT
>-|TRBV18|-|TRBJ1-1
CASSPALVLAVEAFF
TGTGCCAGCTCACCCGCTCTTGTCCTGGCTGTCGAAGCTTTCTTT
>-|TRBV12-3/TRBV12-4|-|TRBJ1-2
CASLGGAYGYTF
TGTGCCAGCCTAGGTGGAGCCTATGGCTACACCTTC
>-|TRBV18|TRBD2|TRBJ2-3
CASSPQGLAADTQYF
TGTGCCAGCTCACCGCAGGGACTAGCGGCAGATACGCAGTATTTT
>-|TRBV27|TRBD2|TRBJ2-1
CASKTSGNEQFF
TGTGCCAGCAAGACTAGCGGGAATGAGCAGTTCTTC
>few|TRBV6-5|-|TRBJ1-2
CASTEERTKGGYTF
TGTGCCAGCACCGAGGAGAGGACTAAGGGTGGCTACACCTTC
>-|TRBV5-1|-|TRBJ1-2
CASSLSTGNYGYTF
TGCGCCAGCAGCTTGTCGACAGGAAACTATGGCTACACCTTC
>-|TRBV7-3|TRBD1|TRBJ1-2
CAIEKARDRGYGYTF
TGTGCCATCGAGAAAGCCCGGGACAGGGGGTATGGCTACACCTTC
>-|TRBV5-1|-|TRBJ1-1
CASSLDRGTEAFF
TGCGCCAGCAGCTTGGATAGGGGCACTGAAGCTTTCTTT
>many|TRBV2|-|TRBJ2-2
CASSGTGRNTGELFF
TGTGCCAGCAGCGGCACAGGGAGAAACACCGGGGAGCTGTTTTTT
>-|TRBV6-5|-|TRBJ1-3
CASSLGGFSGNTIYF
TGTGCCAGCAGTCTAGGGGGTTTCTCTGGAAACACCATATATTTT
>-|TRBV25-1|-|TRBJ1-1
CATKRGDTEAFF
TGTGCCACAAAAAGGGGCGACACTGAAGCTTTCTTT
>once|TRBV5-6|-|TRBJ2-5
CASSWRDGYQETQYF
TGTGCCAGCAGCTGGAGGGACGGATATCAAGAGACCCAGTACTTC
>-|TRBV10-3|-|TRBJ2-7
CAISDPRGYEQYF
TGTGCCATCAGTGACCCCAGGGGATACGAGCAGTACTTC
>-|TRBV7-6|-|TRBJ1-2
CASSLQGEGPYGYTF
TGTGCCAGCAGCTTACAAGGGGAGGGTCCCTATGGCTACACCTTC
>-|TRBV28|TRBD1|TRBJ2-7
CASSPSRDRGLYEQYF
TGTGCCAGCAGTCCGTCCCGGGACAGGGGACTCTACGAGCAGTACTTC
>once|TRBV19|-|TRBJ2-7
CASSNGGSGKSYEQYF
TGTGCCAGTAGTAATGGGGGCTCGGGGAAGTCCTACGAGCAGTACTTC
>few|TRBV9|-|TRBJ1-2
CASSVASRGNYGYTF
TGTGCCAGCAGCGTAGCTAGCAGGGGAAACTATGGCTACACCTTC
>-|TRBV3-1/TRBV3-2|TRBD1|TRBJ1-1
CASSQGTGTGAAFF
TGTGCCAGCAGCCAGGGGACCGGGACAGGGGCAGCTTTCTTT
>-|TRBV5-4|-|TRBJ2-5
CASSSQGSVGTQYF
TGTGCCAGCAGCTCCCAGGGGTCCGTAGGGACCCAGTACTTC
>-|TRBV5-1|-|TRBJ1-2
CASSLGPGSPNYGYTF
TGCGCCAGCAGCTTGGGTCCCGGGTCTCCTAACTATGGCTACACCTTC
>few|TRBV20-1|-|TRBJ1-4
CSASRDKGFDGKLFF
TGCAGTGCTAGTAGGGACAAGGGTTTTGACGGAAAACTGTTTTTT
>-|TRBV19|-|TRBJ2-1
CASSISLSSYNEQFF
TGTGCCAGTAGTATCTCTCTGAGCTCCTACAATGAGCAGTTCTTC
>-|TRBV5-1|-|TRBJ1-2
CASSLGTSPLDYGYTF
TGCGCCAGCAGCTTGGGGACTAGCCCCTTAGACTATGGCTACACCTTC
>-|TRBV5-1|TRBD1|TRBJ2-7
CASSPGQTTSYEQYF
TGCGCCAGCAGTCCGGGACAGACGACCTCCTACGAGCAGTACTTC
>-|TRBV7-6|TRBD1|TRBJ2-7
CASSPSRGREQYF
TGTGCCAGCAGTCCTAGCAGGGGGCGCGAGCAGTACTTC
>-|TRBV18|TRBD1|TRBJ1-2
CASSWDRGNDGYTF
TGTGCCAGCTCGTGGGACAGGGGAAACGATGGCTACACCTTC
>-|TRBV6-6|-|TRBJ2-7
CASSQGPLAEQYF
TGTGCCAGCTCACAGGGTCCGTTGGCCGAGCAGTACTTC
>-|TRBV5-1|-|TRBJ2-5
CASSLVQGGETQYF
TGCGCCAGCAGCCTAGTACAGGGGGGGGAGACCCAGTACTTC
>-|TRBV4-3|TRBD1|TRBJ2-2
CASSQVTGDRFGELFF
TGCGCCAGCAGCCAAGTGACAGGGGATAGGTTCGGGGAGCTGTTTTTT
>-|TRBV7-2|TRBD2|TRBJ2-2
CASSLTGGSAGELFF
TGTGCCAGCAGCTTAACGGGGGGATCCGCCGGGGAGCTGTTTTTT
>-|TRBV29-1|TRBD2|TRBJ2-5
CSVDHSGRIGETQYF
TGCAGCGTAGATCATAGCGGGAGAATTGGAGAGACCCAGTACTTC
>few|TRBV30|TRBD1|TRBJ1-6
CAWSPKGAGGPYNSPLHF
TGTGCCTGGAGTCCCAAAGGGGCAGGGGGACCCTATAATTCACCCCTCCACTTT
>once|TRBV6-2/TRBV6-3|TRBD1|TRBJ1-2
CASSYEGTGYGYTF
TGTGCCAGCAGTTACGAAGGGACAGGTTATGGCTACACCTTC
>once|TRBV5-1|TRBD2|TRBJ2-1
CASSLGERELYNEQFF
TGCGCCAGCAGCTTAGGTGAGCGGGAGCTCTACAATGAGCAGTTCTTC
>-|TRBV5-1|-|TRBJ2-7
CASSLVERSSYEQYF
TGCGCCAGCAGCTTGGTCGAGCGGAGCTCCTACGAGCAGTACTTC
>-|TRBV7-3|-|TRBJ1-1
CASSLLRNTEAFF
TGTGCCAGCAGCTTATTGCGGAACACTGAAGCTTTCTTT
>once|TRBV18|-|TRBJ1-2
CASSPPGGSGYTF
TGTGCCAGCTCACCACCGGGAGGGAGCGGCTACACCTTC
>few|TRBV30|-|TRBJ2-7
CAWSGQRFSYEQYF
TGTGCCTGGAGCGGACAGCGATTCTCCTACGAGCAGTACTTC
>-|TRBV12-2|-|TRBJ1-4
CASLVGSLTEMFF
TGTGCAAGTCTCGTTGGTTCGTTAACTGAGATGTTTTTT
>few|TRBV6-2/TRBV6-3|-|TRBJ1-1
CASSYIYSTEAFF
TGTGCCAGCAGTTACATATATAGTACTGAAGCTTTCTTT
>-|TRBV6-4|-|TRBJ2-1
CATSPGLPSGEQFF
TGTGCCACCTCACCGGGACTTCCCTCAGGGGAGCAGTTCTTC